These 23 T cell receptor beta chains originate from one sample sequenced in a study of beta chain features in type 1 diabetes. Isolated RNA was reverse transcribed in full, so expressed TCRB transcripts were sequenced. The protocol was immunoSEQ multiplex PCR, while the TCRdb copy is restricted to in-frame clones and leaves out a portion. Of about 130,000 clones detected, roughly a tenth appear once; the ten largest clones hold approximately 0.68%. What was sequenced was central memory CD4+ T cells from blood. The receptors come from a man between 18 and 29 years old in good health.

This clone appeared a few times. The chain carries TRBV7-2 and TRBJ1-1; tentative D call: TRBD1 (6 bases). Germline assignment: CDR1 SGHTA and CDR2 FQGNSA. V was cut by 7 bases and J by 1 base, with 13 bases left in between. The CDR3 runs to 14 residues. The CDR3 bases are TGTGCCAGCACCCCCAGACAGGCGAACACTGAAGCTTTCTTT. It translates to CASTPRQANTEAFF.

This clone has just a few counts. The chain has TRBV18 and TRBJ2-2, with TRBD1 as a possible D gene (6 bases). The CDR3 is 15 residues long. CDR1 KGHSH and CDR2 LQKENI come from the germline V gene. V lost 0 bases, J lost 4 bases, and 9 bases lay in between. The CDR3 protein is CASSPPGAFTGELFF. Written as DNA, the CDR3 is TGTGCCAGCTCACCACCGGGGGCGTTCACCGGGGAGCTGTTTTTT.

This chain connects TRBV30 to TRBJ2-1, with D possibly being TRBD2 (7 bases). Germline CDR1 GTSNPN, CDR2 SVGIG (reference sequence). The CDR3 length is 14 residues. Trimming stripped 8 bases from V and 0 bases from J, with 14 bases between. CDR3 in amino acids: CAQGRGSSYNEQFF. The CDR3 nucleotides read TGTGCCCAGGGGCGGGGGAGCTCCTACAATGAGCAGTTCTTC.

This clone was picked up one time. The V call is TRBV5-1, the J call TRBJ2-7; possible D gene TRBD2, 7 bases. V was clipped by 4 bases and J by 2 bases, with 25 bases between them. CDR3 size: 18 residues. Germline loops: CDR1 SGHRS, CDR2 YFSETQ. This chain's CDR3 is CASSPLGGGRGMAYEQYF. The CDR3 DNA reads as TGCGCCAGCAGCCCCCTTGGCGGGGGCCGCGGCATGGCCTACGAGCAGTACTTC.

The chain combines TRBV30 with TRBJ2-7, with D possibly being TRBD2 (5 bases). CDR1 and CDR2 from the germline V gene are GTSNPN and SVGIG (reference sequence). The germline V and J ends were trimmed by 1 base and 1 base, with 8 bases remaining between them. This CDR3 comprises 13 residues. CDR3 amino acids: CAWSGRGSYEQYF. As DNA, the CDR3 is TGTGCCTGGAGTGGACGGGGTTCCTACGAGCAGTACTTC.

The chain uses TRBV19 and TRBJ2-3, with 11 nucleotides matching TRBD1. Germline V CDR1 and CDR2: LNHDA, SQIVND (reference sequence). This CDR3 comprises 15 residues. Losses at the gene ends were 4 bases for V and 6 bases for J; bases not matched to a gene: 6. DNA of the CDR3: TGTGCCAGTAGTACCCGGGACAGGGGGTGGGATACGCAGTATTTT. Encoded protein: CASSTRDRGWDTQYF.

The chain is built from TRBV11-2 and TRBJ2-7; 8 positions match TRBD1. CDR3 length equals 15 residues. The J segment lost 1 base and the V segment lost 5 bases, leaving 7 bases of the junction unmatched. The germline gives CDR1 SGHAT, CDR2 FQNNGV. The CDR3: CASSPTGVGSYEQYF. DNA of the CDR3: TGTGCCAGCAGCCCGACAGGGGTGGGATCCTACGAGCAGTACTTC.

This clone was recorded a few times. The chain combines TRBV30 with TRBJ2-7, with D maybe TRBD1 (5 bases). The V end lost 5 bases, the J end lost 1 base, and 9 bases lay between the germline ends. Germline CDR1 is GTSNPN and CDR2 is SVGIG (reference sequence). The CDR3 has 12 residues. Written as DNA, the CDR3 is TGTGCCTGGCGGAAGGGGTCCTACGAGCAGTACTTC. Amino acid sequence: CAWRKGSYEQYF.

This clone appeared many times. This chain uses TRBV29-1 with TRBJ1-2; 9 bases map to TRBD1. Germline loops: CDR1 SQVTM, CDR2 ANQGSEA. With 0 bases clipped from V and 7 bases from J, the junction kept 9 bases outside the gene matches. This CDR3 contains 15 residues. The CDR3 is CSVEEGTGGSSGYTF. CDR3 nucleotides: TGCAGCGTTGAAGAGGGTACAGGGGGCAGTAGTGGCTACACCTTC.

This chain uses TRBV5-1 with TRBJ1-4, with 8 bases identical to TRBD1. Per the germline V gene, CDR1 is SGHRS and CDR2 is YFSETQ. There are 15 residues in the CDR3. The trim removed 0 bases at V and 4 bases at J, leaving 2 bases unmatched. The CDR3 DNA reads TGCGCCAGCAGCTTGGGCAGGGGGCGTAATGAAAAACTGTTTTTT. Translated, it gives CASSLGRGRNEKLFF.

This sequence joins TRBV7-2 and TRBJ2-3, with D uncertain. V dropped 3 bases and J dropped 5 bases, with 6 bases sitting between them. The length of the CDR3 is 12 residues. The V gene's germline CDR1 is SGHTA and CDR2 FQGNSA. Here the CDR3 reads CASSFSEDTQYF. For the CDR3, the DNA is TGTGCCAGCAGCTTTTCAGAAGATACGCAGTATTTT.

There are a few counts of this clone. V gene TRBV7-8 combines with J gene TRBJ2-5; D perhaps matches TRBD2 (6 bases). V lost 3 bases to trimming and J lost 3 bases, with 14 bases between them. The CDR3 totals 15 residues. Germline loops: CDR1 SGHVS, CDR2 FQNEAQ. For the CDR3, the DNA is TGTGCCAGCAGCTTCCTAGACGGGGGAAAAGAGACCCAGTACTTC. Translating it yields CASSFLDGGKETQYF.

Regarding this clone: This may arise from a read error, as a much more abundant clone is one base away. The rearrangement joins TRBV7-9 to TRBJ1-5, with 7 positions matching TRBD1. Germline trimming cut 5 bases from V and 1 base from J; bases unmatched to any gene: 2. CDR3 length: 14 amino acids. Germline V gene data show CDR1 as SEHNR and CDR2 as FQNEAQ (reference sequence). CDR3 region: CASSEQGSNQPQHF. DNA of the CDR3: TGTGCCAGCAGCGAACAGGGGAGCAATCAGCCCCAGCATTTT.

This clone was seen more than once but under ten times. V is TRBV7-6 and J is TRBJ2-2; D gene unclear. V dropped 1 base and J dropped 3 bases, with 12 bases sitting between them. The CDR3 covers 16 residues. Germline CDR1 and CDR2: SGHVS and FNYEAQ. CDR3 DNA sequence: TGTGCCAGCAGCTTAGAAGATCCGCGGCACACCGGGGAGCTGTTTTTT. This encodes CASSLEDPRHTGELFF.

This rearrangement joins TRBV6-5 to TRBJ2-3, with TRBD2 matching 9 bases. This CDR3 is 16 amino acids long. The germline CDR1 and CDR2 sequences are MNHEY and SVGAGI. The V and J ends lost 4 bases and 2 bases, in that order; junction bases with no gene match: 7. CDR3 region: CASSSRASGDTDTQYF. The CDR3 nucleotides read TGTGCCAGCAGTTCGCGGGCTAGCGGGGACACAGATACGCAGTATTTT.

The chain recombines TRBV5-4 with TRBJ2-3; possibly TRBD2 for D (6 bases). Germline V gene lookup returns CDR1 SGHNT and CDR2 YYREEE (reference sequence). Trimming removed 3 bases from V and 8 bases from J, with 19 bases in between. This CDR3 has 15 residues. In DNA form, the CDR3 reads TGTGCCAGCAGCTGGGGGGTCGACCGTGTTGGTACGCAGTATTTT. Translation gives CASSWGVDRVGTQYF.

This chain links TRBV9 with TRBJ1-6; 11 bases line up with TRBD1. J gave up 7 bases and V 3 bases, and 3 bases lay outside the gene matches. Germline V gene data show CDR1 as SGDLS and CDR2 as YYNGEE. The CDR3 sequence is 15 residues long. CDR3 protein: CASSAGQGANSPLHF. The CDR3 nucleotides are TGTGCCAGCAGCGCAGGACAGGGGGCGAATTCACCCCTCCACTTT.

The table lists this clone with a few counts. The chain couples TRBV6-6 to TRBJ1-4; tentative D call: TRBD1 (5 bases). The germline V gene encodes CDR1 MNHNY and CDR2 SVGAGI (reference sequence). The CDR3 covers 12 residues. Deletions cut 5 bases from V and 8 bases from J, with 9 bases between. The DNA for the CDR3 is TGTGCCAGCAGTCAGGGTCAGGAAAAACTGTTTTTT. It is translated as CASSQGQEKLFF.

V usage is TRBV9 and J usage is TRBJ1-3; no firm D call. Germline V gene data show CDR1 as SGDLS and CDR2 as YYNGEE. The CDR3 spans 13 residues. Trimming removed 7 bases at V and 4 bases at J, with 12 bases between. For the CDR3, the DNA is TGTGCCAGCGGAGGACCCCAGGGAAACACCATATATTTT. Its translation is CASGGPQGNTIYF.

This clone was observed a few times. V and J are TRBV25-1 and TRBJ2-7; TRBD2 might be the D (5 bases). V was trimmed by 4 bases and J by 5 bases, leaving 18 bases between them. Per germline, CDR1 MGHDK and CDR2 SYGVNS. The CDR3 length is 15 residues. In DNA, the CDR3 is TGTGCCAGCAGTGGGGTACCGGGGATTAGGGACGAGCAGTACTTC. It translates to CASSGVPGIRDEQYF.

The chain employs TRBV5-4 and TRBJ2-4, with TRBD1 matching 8 bases. The V segment lost 0 bases and the J segment 1 base; nucleotides outside the gene matches: 6. This CDR3 region has 17 residues. Germline-derived CDR1 and CDR2 are SGHNT and YYREEE (reference sequence). The CDR3 sequence is CASSLEFRGRAKNIQYF. The CDR3 DNA sequence: TGTGCCAGCAGCTTGGAGTTCAGGGGGCGGGCCAAAAACATTCAGTACTTC.

This clone was counted once. The rearrangement uses TRBV5-4 and TRBJ2-5; D may be TRBD2 (6 bases). Germline CDR1 is SGHNT and CDR2 is YYREEE (reference sequence). The length of the CDR3 is 15 residues. Trimming left V 6 bases short and J 0 bases short, with 15 bases between. CDR3 loop: CASTTGGPYQETQYF. The CDR3 DNA reads as TGTGCCAGCACCACCGGGGGACCGTACCAAGAGACCCAGTACTTC.

This clone occurred a few times. The chain's CDR3 is CSVAPRGGNTIYF. CDR3 DNA sequence: TGCAGCGTTGCACCAAGGGGTGGAAACACCATATATTTT. The genes are TRBV29-1 and TRBJ1-3; the D gene is possibly TRBD1 (5 bases). The V gene's germline CDR1 is SQVTM and CDR2 ANQGSEA. The ends were cut back, 4 bases at V and 3 bases at J, with 10 bases in the middle. CDR3 length: 13 residues.